This T cell receptor beta chain was recovered during a study of beta chain features in type 1 diabetes. About the research overall: All samples yielded 107,917,701 examined sorted cells.

Using CD45RO/CCR7/CD25/CD127/CD95/CD27, CD4+ naive, central memory, regulatory and stem cell-like memory cells were sorted. The CDR3 contains 14 residues. The V and J ends lost 5 bases and 1 base respectively, with 11 bases between them. Per germline, CDR1 SNHLY and CDR2 FYNNEI. Expressed TCRB transcripts were sequenced because the entire RNA isolate underwent reverse transcription. TCRdb's copy holds only in-frame clones and misses some; the assay was immunoSEQ multiplex PCR. This sample has about 220,000 clones, with roughly a tenth found just once. The rearrangement links TRBV2 to TRBJ1-1; no firm D call. The receptor comes from a young man in good health. The sample comprised central memory CD4+ T cells from blood. The CDR3 DNA reads TGTGCCAGCAGTCCCTATAGCAAGAACACTGAAGCTTTCTTT. Its translation is CASSPYSKNTEAFF.